This T cell receptor (beta chain) emerged from a study of technical replicates of blood from a few donors (dated by TCRdb to about 2017). Points on this clone: Its cognate antigen has yet to be identified. One base away there is no much larger clone; base qualities are not given.

CDR1 SGHRS and CDR2 YFSETQ were looked up in the germline V gene. CDR3 length: 16 amino acids, cysteine to phenylalanine. The entry retains the CDR3 DNA only, 48 bases that are in frame from base 1. Compared with germline, V lacks 3 bases and J lacks 4 bases; bases without a gene match: 5. Libraries were prepared through the immunoSEQ multiplex PCR assay. TCRdb took this table from immuneACCESS and kept in-frame rearrangements with V and J called. Such tables lack part of the clones; where checked against another copy, unresolved V genes explain under half of the gap, and the rest is unexplained. Counted in this sample were roughly 68,000 clones; almost 95% of them appeared once. In total, the top ten clones hold 0.3% to 0.4% of the sample.

Sequences were obtained from T cells isolated from PBMCs. The sequence derives from a human donor in good health. The sequence links TRBV5-1 to TRBJ2-7, and TRBD2 aligns with 15 junction nucleotides. The nucleotide sequence reads TGCGCCAGCAGCTGGGGAGGACTAGCGGGAGGGTACGAGCAGTACTTC. Protein translation: CASSWGGLAGGYEQYF.